A single sample is the source of the 9 T cell receptor beta chains below, sequenced in a study of blood T cell repertoires in COVID-19. The protocol was immunoSEQ multiplex PCR, while the TCRdb copy is restricted to in-frame clones and leaves out a portion. The sample holds 140,000 to 150,000 clones; about 87% are singletons and the top ten take about 2.5%. The sample taken for sequencing was peripheral blood. Receptors originate from a human donor with COVID-19, enrolled during active disease. The donor label of this sample is uncertain.

This sequence joins TRBV7-2 and TRBJ2-2; D possibly corresponds to TRBD1 (6 bases). Germline V gives CDR1 SGHTA, CDR2 FQGNSA. V lost 6 bases and J lost 2, with 13 bases in between. The CDR3 length is 15 residues. CDR3 residues: CASRNRVGNTGELFF. The CDR3 DNA follows: TGTGCCAGCAGAAACAGGGTGGGAAACACCGGGGAGCTGTTTTTT.

The chain combines TRBV10-2 with TRBJ2-7; 7 bases match TRBD1. CDR3 length equals 12 residues. Germline loops: CDR1 WSHSY, CDR2 SAAADI. Unmatched junction bases numbered 7, after V lost 10 bases and J lost 4 bases. The DNA for the CDR3 is TGCGCCACCAGACAGGGACGATACGAGCAGTACTTC. Amino acids: CATRQGRYEQYF.

V is TRBV7-6 and J is TRBJ2-2, with 10 bases fitting TRBD2. The CDR3 runs to 17 residues. Per the germline V gene, CDR1 is SGHVS and CDR2 is FNYEAQ. The V segment lost 4 bases and the J segment 1 base; nucleotides outside the gene matches: 6. The CDR3 bases are TGTGCCAGCAGCTCCCCGCTAGCGGGGGAGAACACCGGGGAGCTGTTTTTT. This encodes CASSSPLAGENTGELFF. Using reference TRBV7-6 and TRBJ2-2 for the parts outside the CDR3, the full variable domain is GAGVSQSPRYKVTKRGQDVALRCDPISGHVSLYWYRQALGQGPEFLTYFNYEAQQDKSGLPNDRFSAERPEGSISTLTIQRTEQRDSAMYRCASSSPLAGENTGELFFGEGSRLTVL.

This rearrangement joins TRBV5-1 to TRBJ2-3, with 9 bases aligning to TRBD2. The CDR3 runs 14 residues. Trimming removed 7 bases from V and 3 bases from J; junction bases left unmatched: 6. CDR1 and CDR2 (germline): SGHRS, YFSETQ. In nucleotides, the CDR3 is TGCGCCAGCGGAGTGCGGGAGGGTACAGATACGCAGTATTTT. Amino acid sequence: CASGVREGTDTQYF.

The genes are TRBV18 and TRBJ2-3, with TRBD2 matching over 10 bases. The CDR3 runs to 15 residues. Germline assignment: CDR1 KGHSH and CDR2 LQKENI. V was clipped by 3 bases and J by 7 bases; unmatched bases: 7. The DNA of the CDR3 is TGTGCCAGCTCACCGGCTAGCGGGGGAACTAATACGCAGTATTTT. Translated: CASSPASGGTNTQYF.

This rearrangement joins TRBV19 to TRBJ1-5; 8 bases are shared with TRBD1. Germline CDR1 reads LNHDA; CDR2 reads SQIVND (reference sequence). Trimming took 4 bases from V and 4 from J; bases not matched to a gene: 3. The CDR3 extends over 14 amino acids. The CDR3 reads CASSTTGANQPQHF. The CDR3 coding sequence is TGTGCCAGTAGTACGACAGGGGCGAATCAGCCCCAGCATTTT.

This clone was found a few times. This sequence joins TRBV30 and TRBJ1-5; D may be TRBD1 (6 bases). The CDR3 runs 13 residues. Germline loops: CDR1 GTSNPN, CDR2 SVGIG (reference sequence). V was shortened by 7 bases and J by 4 bases, with 14 bases between the two germline ends. This CDR3 is CALDRGTNQPQHF. CDR3 bases: TGTGCCTTGGACAGAGGGACGAATCAGCCCCAGCATTTT.

A note on this clone: At one end the junction does not follow the germline gene, possibly because of a read error. The gene calls are TRBV7-7 and TRBJ2-5; 9 nucleotides match TRBD1. This CDR3 region has 15 residues. Germline V gene lookup returns CDR1 SSHAT and CDR2 FNYEAQ (reference sequence). CDR3 nucleotide sequence: TGTGCTAGCAGTTCCGGAGCGGACAGGGGAAAGACCCAGTACTTC. Translation: CASSSGADRGKTQYF.

This clone was seen just once. The chain has TRBV2 and TRBJ2-5; D is perhaps TRBD1 (5 bases). The V gene's germline CDR1 is SNHLY and CDR2 FYNNEI. The V end was cut by 3 bases, the J end by 7 bases, with 21 bases between. CDR3 length: 16 amino acids. In DNA, the CDR3 is TGTGCCAGCAGTGAGGTCGGTGACAGCTTTGTCGGGACCCAGTACTTC. Translating gives CASSEVGDSFVGTQYF.